These 15 T cell receptor beta chains were sequenced from one sample in a study of T cell responses to AZD1222 COVID-19 vaccine. Only in-frame clones appear in the TCRdb table, and some are missing; sequencing was by immunoSEQ multiplex PCR. The data contain more than 100,000 clones, approximately 94% of them seen just once; the ten biggest clones take up 5%. Sample: peripheral blood, taken 28 days after the second AZD1222 dose. All receptors derive from an adult who received the AZD1222 COVID-19 vaccine.

The rearrangement uses TRBV6-8 and TRBJ1-1; TRBD1 is a possible D gene (5 bases). The V end lost 5 bases, the J end lost 3 bases, and 10 bases lay between the germline ends. The CDR3 is made up of 13 amino acids. Germline V lookup: CDR1 MNHGY, CDR2 SAAAGT. CDR3 in amino acids: CASSPGGDTEAFF. The CDR3 nucleotides are TGTGCCAGCAGTCCCGGGGGAGACACTGAAGCTTTCTTT.

The chain is built from TRBV5-6 and TRBJ2-7; 7 bases line up with TRBD1. Germline CDR1 reads SGHDT; CDR2 reads YYEEEE. The CDR3 is 15 amino acids. V trimming: 5 bases; J trimming: 7 bases; junction bases outside the gene matches: 15. The CDR3 region is CASSSIRTGAGEQYF. The CDR3 nucleotides are TGTGCCAGCAGTTCTATCCGGACAGGAGCAGGGGAGCAGTACTTC. Combining the CDR3 with reference TRBV5-6 and TRBJ2-7 gives the whole variable domain DAGVTQSPTHLIKTRGQQVTLRCSPKSGHDTVSWYQQALGQGPQFIFQYYEEEERQRGNFPDRFSGHQFPNYSSELNVNALLLGDSALYLCASSSIRTGAGEQYFGPGTRLTVT.

The V gene is TRBV18, the J gene TRBJ2-5; perhaps TRBD1 as D (6 bases). Germline CDR1 is KGHSH and CDR2 is LQKENI. This CDR3 is built from 12 residues. The V and J ends lost 4 bases and 3 bases respectively, with 6 bases between them. The CDR3 DNA follows: TGTGCCAGCTCACGGACAGAAGAGACCCAGTACTTC. Encoded protein: CASSRTEETQYF.

V is TRBV5-1 and J is TRBJ1-1, with no clear D. V was trimmed by 2 bases and J by 8 bases, leaving 13 bases between them. CDR1 SGHRS and CDR2 YFSETQ come from the germline V gene. The CDR3 totals 13 residues. The CDR3 reads CASSLEDGGEAFF. For the CDR3, the DNA is TGCGCCAGCAGCTTAGAAGACGGAGGGGAAGCTTTCTTT.

The V gene is TRBV18, the J gene TRBJ1-1; TRBD1 aligns across 9 bases. Losses at the gene ends were 3 bases for V and 7 bases for J; bases not matched to a gene: 6. In germline, CDR1 is KGHSH, CDR2 LQKENI. The CDR3 is 14 amino acids. CDR3 in DNA: TGTGCCAGCTCACCTACAGGGGGCGCAGATGAAGCTTTCTTT. This sequence encodes CASSPTGGADEAFF.

The V gene is TRBV5-1, the J gene TRBJ2-3, with a possible D match to TRBD1 (6 bases). CDR1 and CDR2 from the germline V gene are SGHRS and YFSETQ. V was clipped by 3 bases and J by 6 bases, with 20 bases between them. CDR3 length equals 16 residues. The CDR3 loop is CASSSIQGGFGDTQYF. As DNA, the CDR3 is TGCGCCAGCAGCTCTATACAGGGTGGTTTTGGGGATACGCAGTATTTT.

This chain connects TRBV12-3 or TRBV12-4 to TRBJ1-2; D ambiguous. Trimming took off 6 bases at V and 8 bases at J, with 16 bases between the two ends. This CDR3 comprises 13 residues. The CDR3 region is CASSYIISGGYTF. CDR3 sequence (DNA): TGTGCCAGCAGCTACATCATATCGGGAGGCTACACCTTC.

The CDR3 is CATSTDGGVNNEQFF. CDR3 bases: TGTGCCACCAGCACAGATGGGGGAGTGAACAATGAGCAGTTCTTC. This chain connects TRBV15 to TRBJ2-1, with D perhaps matching TRBD1 or TRBD2 (5 bases each). Germline-derived CDR1 and CDR2 are LNHNV and YYDKDF (reference sequence). V was cut by 4 bases and J by 5 bases, with 15 bases left in between. The CDR3 totals 15 residues.

The chain combines TRBV12-3 or TRBV12-4 with TRBJ1-6; perhaps TRBD1 as D (6 bases). The CDR3 is 13 amino acids. Trimming removed 2 bases from V and 7 bases from J, with 6 bases in between. The CDR3, as DNA: TGTGCCAGCAGTTTACAGGGGAATTCACCCCTCCACTTT. It yields the protein CASSLQGNSPLHF.

The chain uses TRBV19 and TRBJ1-1; no reliable D call. V was clipped by 7 bases and J by 2 bases, with 8 bases between them. From germline, CDR1 is LNHDA and CDR2 SQIVND (reference sequence). This CDR3 region has 12 residues. CDR3 sequence: CASTRHNTEAFF. The DNA for the CDR3 is TGTGCCAGTACCCGACATAACACTGAAGCTTTCTTT.

This rearrangement joins TRBV12-3 or TRBV12-4 to TRBJ1-1; D is undetermined. CDR3 length: 12 amino acids. The V and J ends lost 8 bases and 0 bases respectively, with 7 bases between them. CDR3 in amino acids: CASGSLNTEAFF. CDR3 in DNA: TGTGCCAGCGGATCTTTGAACACTGAAGCTTTCTTT.

V usage is TRBV27 and J usage is TRBJ1-6; 8 positions match TRBD1. The V gene end was trimmed by 6 bases and the J gene end by 6 bases; junction bases not matched to a gene: 13. CDR1 and CDR2 from the germline V gene are MNHEY and SMNVEV (reference sequence). The CDR3 spans 17 residues. The CDR3 here is CASRPIYRGLGNSPLHF. In nucleotides, the CDR3 is TGTGCCAGCAGGCCGATATACAGGGGGTTGGGTAATTCACCCCTCCACTTT.

This clone was observed once. This rearrangement joins TRBV30 to TRBJ1-2; D remains ambiguous. CDR1 and CDR2 from the germline V gene are GTSNPN and SVGIG (reference sequence). There are 12 residues in the CDR3. Between the trimmed V and J ends, which lost 2 bases and 6 bases, there was a span of 10 bases. CDR3 region: CAWSHGQHGYTF. CDR3 nucleotides: TGTGCCTGGAGTCACGGGCAACATGGCTACACCTTC.

The chain couples TRBV4-1 to TRBJ2-7; 8 bases are shared with TRBD2. Germline V gene lookup returns CDR1 MGHRA and CDR2 YSYEKL. This CDR3 is built from 16 residues. V gave up 0 bases and J gave up 3 bases; unmatched junction bases: 7. The CDR3 DNA follows: TGCGCCAGCAGCCAAGATCGGGGCGGGAGGTTCTACGAGCAGTACTTC. Residues: CASSQDRGGRFYEQYF.

The sample holds one count of this clone. The chain joins TRBV5-4 to TRBJ2-7; 7 bases fit TRBD1. Germline trimming cut 0 bases from V and 2 bases from J; bases unmatched to any gene: 5. CDR1 SGHNT and CDR2 YYREEE come from the germline V gene (reference sequence). The CDR3 is 15 residues long. This CDR3 is CASSLGQGEAYEQYF. The CDR3 coding sequence is TGTGCCAGCAGCTTGGGACAGGGAGAGGCCTACGAGCAGTACTTC.